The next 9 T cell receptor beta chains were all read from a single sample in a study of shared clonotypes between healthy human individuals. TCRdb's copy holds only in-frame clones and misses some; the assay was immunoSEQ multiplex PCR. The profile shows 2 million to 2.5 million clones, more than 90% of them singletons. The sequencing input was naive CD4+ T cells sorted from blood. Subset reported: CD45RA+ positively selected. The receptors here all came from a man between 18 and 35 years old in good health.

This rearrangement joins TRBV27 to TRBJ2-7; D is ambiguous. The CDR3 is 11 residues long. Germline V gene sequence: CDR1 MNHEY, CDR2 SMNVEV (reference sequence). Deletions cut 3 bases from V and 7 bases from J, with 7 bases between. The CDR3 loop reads CASSFMSEQYF. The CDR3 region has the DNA TGTGCCAGCAGTTTCATGAGTGAGCAGTACTTC.

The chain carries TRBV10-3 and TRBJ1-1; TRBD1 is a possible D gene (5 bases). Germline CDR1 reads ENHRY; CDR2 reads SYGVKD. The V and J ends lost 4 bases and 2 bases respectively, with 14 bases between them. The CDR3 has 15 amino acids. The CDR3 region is CAISGGGGDNTEAFF. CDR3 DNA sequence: TGTGCCATCAGTGGGGGCGGGGGTGATAACACTGAAGCTTTCTTT.

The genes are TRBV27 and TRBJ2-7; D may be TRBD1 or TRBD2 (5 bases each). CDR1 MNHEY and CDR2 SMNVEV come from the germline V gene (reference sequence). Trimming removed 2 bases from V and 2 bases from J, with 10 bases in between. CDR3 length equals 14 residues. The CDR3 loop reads CASSLRGQTYEQYF. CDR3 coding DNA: TGTGCCAGCAGTTTACGGGGCCAAACCTACGAGCAGTACTTC.

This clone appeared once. The CDR3 DNA follows: TGTGCCAGCAGCTTAATTCAGGGAGGTGGTGAAGCTTTCTTT. Encoded protein: CASSLIQGGGEAFF. This chain joins TRBV7-9 and TRBJ1-1, with D perhaps TRBD1 (5 bases). There are 14 residues in the CDR3. Trimming pared 2 bases from V and 7 bases from J, leaving 14 bases between. Germline CDR1 SEHNR, CDR2 FQNEAQ (reference sequence).

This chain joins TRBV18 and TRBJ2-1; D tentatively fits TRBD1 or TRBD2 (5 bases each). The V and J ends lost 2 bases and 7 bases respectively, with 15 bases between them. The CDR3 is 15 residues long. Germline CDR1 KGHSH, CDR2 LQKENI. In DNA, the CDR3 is TGTGCCAGCTCACCAAAGGGGCTAGCCGGGAATGAGCAGTTCTTC. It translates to CASSPKGLAGNEQFF.

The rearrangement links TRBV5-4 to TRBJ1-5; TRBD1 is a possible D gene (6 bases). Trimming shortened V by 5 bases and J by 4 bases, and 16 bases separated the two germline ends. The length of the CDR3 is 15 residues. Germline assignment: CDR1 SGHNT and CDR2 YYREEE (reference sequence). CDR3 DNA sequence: TGTGCCAGCAGTCTTGGGGGCTATGGTAATCAGCCCCAGCATTTT. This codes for CASSLGGYGNQPQHF.

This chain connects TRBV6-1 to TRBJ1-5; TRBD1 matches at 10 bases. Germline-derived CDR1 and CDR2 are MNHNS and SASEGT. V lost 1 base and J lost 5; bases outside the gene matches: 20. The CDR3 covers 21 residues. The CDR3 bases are TGTGCCAGCAGTGAAGTGGGTAGGGACAGGGGTTGGACCTGGGTGTATCAGCCCCAGCATTTT. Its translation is CASSEVGRDRGWTWVYQPQHF.

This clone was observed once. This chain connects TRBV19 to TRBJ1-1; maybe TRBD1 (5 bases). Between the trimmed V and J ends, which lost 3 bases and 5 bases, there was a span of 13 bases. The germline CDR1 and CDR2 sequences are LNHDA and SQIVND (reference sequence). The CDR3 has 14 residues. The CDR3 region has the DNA TGTGCCAGTAGTATTGGTAACAGGAGGACTGAAGCTTTCTTT. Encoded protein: CASSIGNRRTEAFF. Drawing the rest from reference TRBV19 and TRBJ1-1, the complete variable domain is DGGITQSPKYLFRKEGQNVTLSCEQNLNHDAMYWYRQDPGQGLRLIYYSQIVNDFQKGDIAEGYSVSREKKESFPLTVTSAQKNPTAFYLCASSIGNRRTEAFFGQGTRLTVV.

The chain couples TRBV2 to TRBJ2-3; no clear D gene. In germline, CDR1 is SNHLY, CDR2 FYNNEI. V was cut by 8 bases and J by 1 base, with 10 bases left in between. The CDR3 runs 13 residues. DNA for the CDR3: TGTGCCAGCGCGACTGGACGCACAGATACGCAGTATTTT. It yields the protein CASATGRTDTQYF.